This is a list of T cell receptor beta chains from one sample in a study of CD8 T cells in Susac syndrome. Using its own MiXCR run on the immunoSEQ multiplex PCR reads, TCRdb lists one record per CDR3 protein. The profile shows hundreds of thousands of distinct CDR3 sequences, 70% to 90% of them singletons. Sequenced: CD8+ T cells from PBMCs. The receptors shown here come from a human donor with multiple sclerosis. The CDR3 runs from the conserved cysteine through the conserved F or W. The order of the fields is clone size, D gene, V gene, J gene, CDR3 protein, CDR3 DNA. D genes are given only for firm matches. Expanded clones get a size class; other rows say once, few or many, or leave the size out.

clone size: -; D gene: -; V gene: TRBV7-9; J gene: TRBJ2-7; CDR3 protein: CASGNSYEQYF; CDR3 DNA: TGTGCCAGCGGCAACTCCTACGAGCAGTACTTC
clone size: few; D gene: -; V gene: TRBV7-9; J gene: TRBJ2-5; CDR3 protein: CASSSRGEETQYF; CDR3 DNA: TGTGCCAGCAGCTCGAGGGGGGAAGAGACCCAGTACTTC
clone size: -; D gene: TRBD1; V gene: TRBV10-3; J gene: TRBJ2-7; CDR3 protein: CAISESRTGYYEQYF; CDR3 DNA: TGTGCCATCAGTGAGTCGAGGACAGGATACTACGAGCAGTACTTC
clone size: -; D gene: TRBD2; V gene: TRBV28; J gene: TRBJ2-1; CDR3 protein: CASGLAGGGGEQFF; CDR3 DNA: TGTGCCAGCGGACTAGCGGGAGGAGGAGGTGAGCAGTTCTTC
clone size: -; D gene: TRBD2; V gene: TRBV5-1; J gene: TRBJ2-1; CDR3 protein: CASSLGWGGRNGPNEQFF; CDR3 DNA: TGCGCCAGCAGCTTGGGGTGGGGCGGGAGGAATGGGCCAAATGAGCAGTTCTTC
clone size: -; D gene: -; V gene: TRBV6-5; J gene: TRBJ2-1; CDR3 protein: CASSWNYRNEQFF; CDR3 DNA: TGTGCCAGCAGTTGGAATTACCGGAATGAGCAGTTCTTC
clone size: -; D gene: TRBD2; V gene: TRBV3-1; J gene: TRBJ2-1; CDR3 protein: CASSQAVNLSGNSYNEQFF; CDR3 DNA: TGTGCCAGCAGCCAAGCCGTAAACCTTAGCGGGAACTCCTACAATGAGCAGTTCTTC
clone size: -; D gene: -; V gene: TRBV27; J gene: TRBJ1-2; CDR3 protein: CASRVGVYGYTF; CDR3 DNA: TGTGCCAGCAGGGTCGGGGTCTATGGCTACACCTTC
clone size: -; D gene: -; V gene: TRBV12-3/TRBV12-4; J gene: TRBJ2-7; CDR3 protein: CASSLTGYEQYF; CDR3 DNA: TGTGCCAGCAGTTTAACCGGATACGAGCAGTACTTC
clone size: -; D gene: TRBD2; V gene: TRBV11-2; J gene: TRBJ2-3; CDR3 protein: CASSLKLKGASGRTDTQYF; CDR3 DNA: TGTGCCAGCAGCCTTAAGCTGAAAGGGGCTAGCGGACGCACAGATACGCAGTATTTT
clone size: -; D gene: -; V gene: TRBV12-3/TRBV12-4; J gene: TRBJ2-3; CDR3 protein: CASIGGLYYSTDTQYF; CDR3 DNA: TGTGCCAGCATTGGCGGGCTCTACTATAGCACAGATACGCAGTATTTT
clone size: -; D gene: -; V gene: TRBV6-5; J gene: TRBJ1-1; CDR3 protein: CASSLRRQINTEAFF; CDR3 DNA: TGTGCCAGCAGTTTACGGCGACAGATTAACACTGAAGCTTTCTTT
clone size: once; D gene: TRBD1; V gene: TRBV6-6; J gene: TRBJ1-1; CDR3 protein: CASSYPTGQLNTEAFF; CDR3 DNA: TGTGCCAGCAGTTACCCAACGGGACAGCTGAACACTGAAGCTTTCTTT
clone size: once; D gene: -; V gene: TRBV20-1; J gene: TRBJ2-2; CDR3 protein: CSARDLYDRSSGELFF; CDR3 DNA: TGCAGTGCTAGAGACCTCTACGACAGGAGCTCCGGGGAGCTGTTTTTT
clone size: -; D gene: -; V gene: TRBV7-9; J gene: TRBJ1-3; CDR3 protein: CASSPRRQEGDGNTIYF; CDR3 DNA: TGTGCCAGCAGCCCGAGACGACAGGAGGGGGATGGAAACACCATATATTTT
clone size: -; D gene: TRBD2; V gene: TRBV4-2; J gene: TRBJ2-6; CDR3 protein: CASSQEGLLSGANVLTF; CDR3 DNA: TGTGCCAGCAGCCAAGAGGGACTACTCTCTGGGGCCAACGTCCTGACTTTC
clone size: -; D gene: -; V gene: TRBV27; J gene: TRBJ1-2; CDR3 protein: CASSLLPMGGGYTF; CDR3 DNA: TGTGCCAGCAGTTTACTACCGATGGGGGGTGGCTACACCTTC
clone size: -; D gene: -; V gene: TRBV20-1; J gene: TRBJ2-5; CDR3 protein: CSALWVRSPGETQYF; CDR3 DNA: TGCAGTGCTCTTTGGGTCAGGAGCCCCGGGGAGACCCAGTACTTC
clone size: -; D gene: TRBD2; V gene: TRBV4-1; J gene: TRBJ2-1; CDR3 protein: CASSQTTSGYNEQFF; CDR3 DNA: TGCGCCAGCAGCCAGACTACTAGCGGTTACAATGAGCAGTTCTTC
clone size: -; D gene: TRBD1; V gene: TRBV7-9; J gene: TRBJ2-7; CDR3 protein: CASSSDRGESYEQYF; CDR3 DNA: TGTGCCAGCAGCTCAGACAGGGGGGAATCCTACGAGCAGTACTTC
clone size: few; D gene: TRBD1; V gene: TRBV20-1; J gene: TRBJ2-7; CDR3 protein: CSARDRGSSYEQYF; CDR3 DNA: TGCAGTGCTAGGGACAGGGGGAGCTCCTACGAGCAGTACTTC
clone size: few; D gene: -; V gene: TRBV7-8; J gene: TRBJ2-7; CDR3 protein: CASSRGAVYEQYF; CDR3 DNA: TGTGCCAGCAGCAGGGGAGCAGTATACGAGCAGTACTTC
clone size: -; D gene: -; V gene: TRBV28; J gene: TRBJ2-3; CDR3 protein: CASVQPGDTQYF; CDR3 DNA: TGTGCCAGCGTACAGCCAGGGGATACGCAGTATTTT
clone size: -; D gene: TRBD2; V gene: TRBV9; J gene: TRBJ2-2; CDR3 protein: CASTTNIGSGEDTGELFF; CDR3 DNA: TGTGCCAGCACCACCAATATCGGAAGCGGGGAAGACACCGGGGAGCTGTTTTTT
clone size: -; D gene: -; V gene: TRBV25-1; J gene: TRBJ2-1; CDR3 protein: CASSAVDWSNEQFF; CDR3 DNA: TGTGCCAGCAGTGCTGTGGACTGGAGCAATGAGCAGTTCTTC
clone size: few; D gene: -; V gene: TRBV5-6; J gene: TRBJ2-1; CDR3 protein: CASSLGSAAYNEQFF; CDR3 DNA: TGTGCCAGCAGCTTGGGGAGCGCAGCCTACAATGAGCAGTTCTTC
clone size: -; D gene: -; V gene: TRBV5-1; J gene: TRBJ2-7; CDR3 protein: CASREASPYEQYF; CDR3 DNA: TGCGCCAGCAGGGAAGCGTCCCCCTACGAGCAGTACTTC
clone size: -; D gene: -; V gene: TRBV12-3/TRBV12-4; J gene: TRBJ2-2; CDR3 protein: CASSLTPGRELFF; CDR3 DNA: TGTGCCAGCAGTTTAACCCCGGGGCGGGAGCTGTTTTTT
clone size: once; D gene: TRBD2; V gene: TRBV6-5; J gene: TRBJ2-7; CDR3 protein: CASSYGGVTSGSLPYEQYF; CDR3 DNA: TGTGCCAGCAGTTACGGGGGGGTGACTAGCGGTTCCCTACCCTACGAGCAGTACTTC
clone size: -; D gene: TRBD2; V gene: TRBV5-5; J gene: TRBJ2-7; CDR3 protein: CASSPHSSGRPYEQYF; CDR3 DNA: TGTGCCAGCAGCCCCCATTCTAGCGGGAGGCCCTACGAGCAGTACTTC
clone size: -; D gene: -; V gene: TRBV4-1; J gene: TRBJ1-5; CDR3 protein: CASSQPTQGNQPQHF; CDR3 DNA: TGCGCCAGCAGCCAACCCACCCAGGGAAATCAGCCCCAGCATTTT
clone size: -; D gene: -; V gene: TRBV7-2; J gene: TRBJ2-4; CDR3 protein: CASAYRDSKNIQYF; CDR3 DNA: TGTGCCAGCGCCTACCGGGACTCGAAAAACATTCAGTACTTC
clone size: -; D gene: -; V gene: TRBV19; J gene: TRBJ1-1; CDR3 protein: CASSITENTEAFF; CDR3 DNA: TGTGCCAGTAGTATAACAGAGAACACTGAAGCTTTCTTT
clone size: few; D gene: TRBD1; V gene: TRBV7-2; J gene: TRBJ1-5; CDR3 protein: CASSLSGTGRQPQHF; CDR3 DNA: TGTGCCAGCAGCTTATCCGGGACAGGGCGCCAGCCCCAGCATTTT